This T cell receptor (beta chain) stems from a study of T cells in Graves' hyperthyroidism and ophthalmopathy. The CDR3 spans 11 residues. Deletions cut 7 bases from V and 7 bases from J, with 8 bases between. Germline CDR1 is ENHRY and CDR2 is SYGVKD. TCR beta CDR3 regions were amplified from RNA. First-round RT-PCR with HTBI primers amplified the TCR CDR3 region. MiXCR, run by TCRdb on the multiplex PCR reads, gives a single entry per CDR3 protein. This table has fewer than 400,000 distinct CDR3 sequences, around 16% appearing once. The clonotype comes from a man aged 25-45 years with Graves' hyperthyroidism. Sequenced sample: blood. The chain couples TRBV10-3 to TRBJ2-1, with D maybe TRBD2 (5 bases). The CDR3 coding sequence is TGTGCCATCAAGGAGCGGAATGAGCAGTTCTTC. Amino acid sequence: CAIKERNEQFF.